The 22 T cell receptor beta chains listed next were all sequenced from one sample in a study of CD8+ T cells in alopecia areata. Documented treatment: oral pan-JAK inhibitor, 5-10 mg twice daily. Extracted RNA was reverse transcribed into cDNA, the sequencing template. Sequencing used immunoSEQ multiplex PCR; TCRdb keeps in-frame clones, though not all of them. The repertoire holds 200,000 or so clones, with more than 45% as singletons. Sequencing was performed on CD4+ T cells sorted from blood, taken at week 24, from a patient treated with tofacitinib. The receptors here all came from a human donor with alopecia areata.

The chain employs TRBV6-5 and TRBJ2-1; 8 nucleotides agree with TRBD2. The trim removed 6 bases at V and 4 bases at J, leaving 2 bases unmatched. The V gene's germline CDR1 is MNHEY and CDR2 SVGAGI. There are 13 residues in the CDR3. The CDR3: CASRVAGYNEQFF. The DNA for the CDR3 is TGTGCCAGCAGGGTAGCGGGGTACAATGAGCAGTTCTTC.

The chain uses TRBV9 and TRBJ2-5, with 11 bases lining up with TRBD2. The CDR3 is 15 residues long. Germline loops: CDR1 SGDLS, CDR2 YYNGEE. With 3 bases clipped from V and 1 base from J, the junction kept 2 bases outside the gene matches. CDR3 region: CASSDGTSGQETQYF. The CDR3 DNA is TGTGCCAGCAGCGACGGGACTAGCGGCCAAGAGACCCAGTACTTC.

This sequence joins TRBV13 and TRBJ2-1; 8 bases fit TRBD1. The V segment lost 4 bases and the J segment 6 bases; nucleotides outside the gene matches: 11. Germline CDR1 is PRHDT and CDR2 is FYEKMQ (reference sequence). The CDR3 has 16 residues. The DNA of the CDR3 is TGTGCCAGCAGCTCACCTCGGACAGGGAGTATCAATGAGCAGTTCTTC. Translation: CASSSPRTGSINEQFF.

The V and J genes are TRBV4-2 and TRBJ2-2, with 11 bases that match TRBD2. The CDR3 loop spans 17 amino acids. The V gene's germline CDR1 is LGHNA and CDR2 YNFKEQ. J was trimmed by 1 base and V by 2 bases; bases with no gene match: 3. The CDR3 DNA reads as TGTGCCAGCAGCCAATTTACTAGCGGGGGGAACACCGGGGAGCTGTTTTTT. Encoded protein: CASSQFTSGGNTGELFF.

This clone was detected only a few times. J is TRBJ2-5 and V is TRBV7-9; D remains ambiguous. This CDR3 is built from 12 residues. Germline V lookup: CDR1 SEHNR, CDR2 FQNEAQ (reference sequence). The V end lost 5 bases, the J end lost 4 bases, and 8 bases lay between the germline ends. CDR3 in DNA: TGTGCCAGCAGCCTAATGGCAGAGACCCAGTACTTC. Encoded protein: CASSLMAETQYF.

By proportion, this clone is medium-sized (0.01 to 0.1%). J is TRBJ1-1 and V is TRBV18, with TRBD1 identical over 8 bases. The CDR3 is 12 residues long. The germline CDR1 and CDR2 sequences are KGHSH and LQKENI. After removal of 3 bases from V and 11 bases from J, the junction contained 5 bases not matched to a gene. In DNA, the CDR3 is TGTGCCAGCTCACCGTCGACAGGGGAGGCTTTCTTT. Residues: CASSPSTGEAFF.

The V and J genes are TRBV29-1 and TRBJ1-3; tentative D call: TRBD1 (6 bases). Germline V gene data show CDR1 as SQVTM and CDR2 as ANQGSEA. V was cut by 6 bases and J by 9 bases, with 12 bases left in between. The length of the CDR3 is 11 residues. Here the CDR3 reads CSVATGLTIYF. CDR3 bases: TGCAGCGTGGCAACAGGGCTCACCATATATTTT.

The gene calls are TRBV7-2 and TRBJ1-2; D is possibly TRBD1 (5 bases). Trimming shortened V by 1 base and J by 3 bases, and 12 bases separated the two germline ends. The V gene's germline CDR1 is SGHTA and CDR2 FQGNSA. The CDR3 loop spans 15 amino acids. In nucleotides, the CDR3 is TGTGCCAGCAGCTTAGTTGGGGGGATTGACTATGGCTACACCTTC. Translation: CASSLVGGIDYGYTF.

J is TRBJ2-5 and V is TRBV9, with 8 nucleotides matching TRBD1. CDR1 is SGDLS, CDR2 YYNGEE, per germline. With 0 bases clipped from V and 5 bases from J, the junction kept 3 bases outside the gene matches. The CDR3 runs to 14 residues. The CDR3 DNA follows: TGTGCCAGCAGCGTAGCACAGGGGGTTGAGACCCAGTACTTC. The encoded protein is CASSVAQGVETQYF. The complete variable domain, with remaining parts taken from reference TRBV9 and TRBJ2-5, reads DSGVTQTPKHLITATGQRVTLRCSPRSGDLSVYWYQQSLDQGLQFLIQYYNGEERAKGNILERFSAQQFPDLHSELNLSSLELGDSALYFCASSVAQGVETQYFGPGTRLLVL.

The chain employs TRBV28 and TRBJ1-5; 9 bases line up with TRBD1. The length of the CDR3 is 16 residues. The V segment lost 4 bases and the J segment 2 bases; nucleotides outside the gene matches: 6. The germline V gene encodes CDR1 MDHEN and CDR2 SYDVKM. The CDR3, as DNA: TGTGCCAGCAGTTGGGGACAGGGCGTTGGCAATCAGCCCCAGCATTTT. Its translation: CASSWGQGVGNQPQHF.

This CDR3 is CASSHPRQYYNSGANVLTF. CDR3 coding DNA: TGCGCCAGCAGTCACCCTAGACAGTATTACAACTCTGGGGCCAACGTCCTGACTTTC. The chain recombines TRBV23-1 with TRBJ2-6; D might be TRBD1 (5 bases). TRBV23-1 is identified as an open reading frame with a role that is uncertain. CDR3 length: 19 residues. Trimming removed 3 bases at V and 0 bases at J, with 18 bases between.

V usage is TRBV29-1 and J usage is TRBJ2-7, with D maybe TRBD2 (6 bases). Between the trimmed V and J ends, which lost 6 bases and 2 bases, there was a span of 17 bases. CDR3 size: 14 residues. The V gene's germline CDR1 is SQVTM and CDR2 ANQGSEA. In DNA form, the CDR3 reads TGCAGCGTACAGACGGGACTCCGAACCTACGAGCAGTACTTC. Its translation is CSVQTGLRTYEQYF.

This chain connects TRBV2 to TRBJ2-5; D unresolved. This CDR3 contains 16 residues. V was pared by 4 bases and J by 5 bases, with 20 bases between. In germline, CDR1 is SNHLY, CDR2 FYNNEI. The CDR3 spells CASSVSPDGPPETQYF. The CDR3 region has the DNA TGTGCCAGCAGTGTCAGTCCCGATGGGCCTCCCGAGACCCAGTACTTC.

The rearrangement uses TRBV7-9 and TRBJ2-4; 7 bases map to TRBD1. Germline CDR1 reads SEHNR; CDR2 reads FQNEAQ (reference sequence). This CDR3 is built from 13 residues. The V and J ends lost 5 bases and 6 bases, in that order; junction bases with no gene match: 4. CDR3 loop: CASSTGTVNIQYF. The CDR3 bases are TGTGCCAGCAGCACCGGGACAGTAAACATTCAGTACTTC.

J is TRBJ1-5 and V is TRBV2, with D possibly matching TRBD1 (5 bases). This CDR3 comprises 14 residues. CDR1 is SNHLY and CDR2 is FYNNEI in the germline V gene. The V and J ends lost 1 base and 2 bases respectively, with 6 bases between them. The CDR3 here is CASSEVGGNQPQHF. The CDR3 DNA is TGTGCCAGCAGTGAAGTGGGGGGCAATCAGCCCCAGCATTTT. Using reference TRBV2 and TRBJ1-5 for the parts outside the CDR3, the full variable domain is EPEVTQTPSHQVTQMGQEVILRCVPISNHLYFYWYRQILGQKVEFLVSFYNNEISEKSEIFDDQFSVERPDGSNFTLKIRSTKLEDSAMYFCASSEVGGNQPQHFGDGTRLSIL.

The chain carries TRBV7-2 and TRBJ2-2; D not resolved. V was cut by 5 bases and J by 4 bases, with 8 bases left in between. Germline V gene data show CDR1 as SGHTA and CDR2 as FQGNSA. This CDR3 is 13 amino acids long. The CDR3 sequence is CASSLATTGELFF. CDR3 DNA: TGTGCCAGCAGCCTTGCAACCACCGGGGAGCTGTTTTTT.

The chain joins TRBV29-1 to TRBJ2-1; D is undetermined. Germline V gene data show CDR1 as SQVTM and CDR2 as ANQGSEA. The ends were cut back, 1 base at V and 3 bases at J, with 13 bases in the middle. This CDR3 is built from 15 residues. DNA for the CDR3: TGCAGCGTTGAAGTAGGTTCGGCCAGCTACAATGAGCAGTTCTTC. Amino acids: CSVEVGSASYNEQFF.

The chain uses TRBV9 and TRBJ2-2; 9 nucleotides agree with TRBD2. This CDR3 has 15 amino acids. The V gene end was trimmed by 3 bases and the J gene end by 5 bases; junction bases not matched to a gene: 5. CDR1 is SGDLS and CDR2 is YYNGEE in the germline V gene. The CDR3 coding sequence is TGTGCCAGCAGCGGGGGACTAGCTGCAACCGGGGAGCTGTTTTTT. It is translated as CASSGGLAATGELFF.

A few counts support this clone. The CDR3 is CASSETWYQETQYF. The CDR3 DNA reads as TGTGCCAGCAGCGAGACCTGGTACCAAGAGACCCAGTACTTC. J is TRBJ2-5 and V is TRBV9; D is unresolved. Germline assignment: CDR1 SGDLS and CDR2 YYNGEE. CDR3 length: 14 residues. The V end was cut by 3 bases, the J end by 0 bases, with 9 bases between. Full variable domain (rest looked up from reference TRBV9 and TRBJ2-5): DSGVTQTPKHLITATGQRVTLRCSPRSGDLSVYWYQQSLDQGLQFLIQYYNGEERAKGNILERFSAQQFPDLHSELNLSSLELGDSALYFCASSETWYQETQYFGPGTRLLVL.

V usage is TRBV5-6 and J usage is TRBJ1-1; possibly TRBD1 for D (6 bases). Germline V CDR1 and CDR2: SGHDT, YYEEEE. Trimming stripped 1 base from V and 4 bases from J, with 11 bases between. The CDR3 sequence is 14 residues long. In nucleotides, the CDR3 is TGTGCCAGCAGCTTGACCAGGGGCGCCACTGAAGCTTTCTTT. Translation: CASSLTRGATEAFF.

The V and J genes are TRBV10-3 and TRBJ1-2; D remains ambiguous. Germline loops: CDR1 ENHRY, CDR2 SYGVKD. The CDR3 loop spans 13 amino acids. V was pared by 0 bases and J by 3 bases, with 5 bases between. The CDR3 DNA sequence: TGTGCCATCAGTGAGTCGCAAGACTATGGCTACACCTTC. Amino acid sequence: CAISESQDYGYTF.

This rearrangement joins TRBV5-1 to TRBJ2-3; TRBD1 agrees at 7 bases. Germline V CDR1 and CDR2: SGHRS, YFSETQ. The CDR3 has 14 amino acids. V lost 5 bases and J lost 2; bases outside the gene matches: 5. The CDR3 is CASSRDSSTDTQYF. Written as DNA, the CDR3 is TGCGCCAGCAGTAGGGACAGCTCCACAGATACGCAGTATTTT. Full variable domain (outside the CDR3, taken from reference TRBV5-1 and TRBJ2-3): KAGVTQTPRYLIKTRGQQVTLSCSPISGHRSVSWYQQTPGQGLQFLFEYFSETQRNKGNFPGRFSGRQFSNSRSEMNVSTLELGDSALYLCASSRDSSTDTQYFGPGTRLTVL.